Listed here are 12 T cell receptor beta chains from one sample, sequenced in a study of cytomegalovirus exposure and HLA in healthy donors. Using immunoSEQ multiplex PCR, the repertoire was profiled, and TCRdb retains in-frame clones only, with some absent. The sample lists some 120,000 clones; roughly 90% were seen once. The source material was PBMCs. Every receptor here comes from a woman aged 18-35 years in good health and CMV-seronegative.

This chain uses TRBV5-1 with TRBJ2-7; TRBD1 matches at 8 bases. V shed 0 bases and J 0 bases; nucleotides not matched to a gene: 5. Germline V CDR1 and CDR2: SGHRS, YFSETQ. There are 16 residues in the CDR3. CDR3: CASSLGQDRGSYEQYF. The CDR3 coding sequence is TGCGCCAGCAGCTTGGGTCAAGACAGGGGCTCCTACGAGCAGTACTTC.

The rearrangement uses TRBV4-2 and TRBJ2-7; 9 bases are shared with TRBD1. V was pared by 1 base and J by 3 bases, with 7 bases of the junction left unmatched. The V gene's germline CDR1 is LGHNA and CDR2 YNFKEQ. The CDR3 consists of 16 residues. CDR3 region: CASSQVPGQGIYEQYF. The CDR3, as DNA: TGTGCCAGCAGCCAAGTCCCGGGACAGGGAATCTACGAGCAGTACTTC.

There are a few counts of this clone. The rearrangement links TRBV7-2 to TRBJ2-7; weak D call: TRBD2 (6 bases). This CDR3 is built from 13 residues. The V gene's germline CDR1 is SGHTA and CDR2 FQGNSA. Deletions cut 6 bases from V and 5 bases from J, with 14 bases between. The CDR3 DNA reads as TGTGCCAGCAGGGAGGGGCAGGCGGACGAGCAGTACTTC. It yields the protein CASREGQADEQYF.

V is TRBV19 and J is TRBJ1-5; a weak D match, TRBD1 (6 bases). The CDR3 covers 15 residues. The germline V and J ends were trimmed by 4 bases and 2 bases, with 12 bases remaining between them. In germline, CDR1 is LNHDA, CDR2 SQIVND (reference sequence). CDR3 DNA: TGTGCCAGTAGTACCACAGGGTATGGCAATCAGCCCCAGCATTTT. This gives the protein CASSTTGYGNQPQHF.

This clone was seen a single time. V gene TRBV7-9 combines with J gene TRBJ2-2, with 9 positions matching TRBD1. Germline lookup yields CDR1 SEHNR and CDR2 FQNEAQ (reference sequence). The CDR3 sequence is 16 residues long. V dropped 6 bases and J dropped 3; count of bases not matched to a gene: 8. CDR3: CASSPPGQGDTGELFF. The CDR3 coding sequence is TGTGCCAGCAGTCCTCCGGGACAGGGTGACACCGGGGAGCTGTTTTTT.

The rearrangement joins TRBV15 to TRBJ2-7; D call uncertain. V gave up 5 bases and J gave up 2 bases, with 13 bases separating them. There are 14 residues in the CDR3. Germline CDR1 is LNHNV and CDR2 is YYDKDF (reference sequence). In DNA form, the CDR3 reads TGTGCCACCAGCCCGGATGTGGGCCCCTACGAGCAGTACTTC. It codes for CATSPDVGPYEQYF.

The genes are TRBV6-1 and TRBJ1-6; weak D call: TRBD1 (6 bases). The V end was cut by 0 bases, the J end by 5 bases, with 14 bases between. Germline CDR1 reads MNHNS; CDR2 reads SASEGT. The CDR3 is 17 amino acids. The CDR3 nucleotides read TGTGCCAGCAGTGAAGCGCTACAGGGTCTCAATAATTCACCCCTCCACTTT. Its translation: CASSEALQGLNNSPLHF.

The chain employs TRBV28 and TRBJ2-5; 7 bases map to TRBD1. This CDR3 has 17 residues. Germline CDR1 is MDHEN and CDR2 is SYDVKM. Trimming took 4 bases from V and 1 from J; bases not matched to a gene: 12. The CDR3 region has the DNA TGTGCCAGCAGTTACCAGGGACAGACGATACTCCAAGAGACCCAGTACTTC. Translating it yields CASSYQGQTILQETQYF.

V usage is TRBV29-1 and J usage is TRBJ1-4; no clear D. The germline V gene encodes CDR1 SQVTM and CDR2 ANQGSEA. Trimming took off 4 bases at V and 0 bases at J, with 9 bases between the two ends. The CDR3 loop spans 14 amino acids. In DNA form, the CDR3 reads TGCAGCGTTGGCCCGGGAACAACTAATGAAAAACTGTTTTTT. This codes for CSVGPGTTNEKLFF. Full variable domain (remainder filled in from reference TRBV29-1 and TRBJ1-4): SAVISQKPSRDICQRGTSLTIQCQVDSQVTMMFWYRQQPGQSLTLIATANQGSEATYESGFVIDKFPISRPNLTFSTLTVSNMSPEDSSIYLCSVGPGTTNEKLFFGSGTQLSVL.

The chain couples TRBV18 to TRBJ2-7; TRBD2 might be the D (6 bases). V was shortened by 3 bases and J by 5 bases, with 23 bases between the two germline ends. Germline CDR1 KGHSH, CDR2 LQKENI. CDR3 length: 17 amino acids. CDR3 sequence: CASSPPPSGRGSDEQYF. The CDR3 nucleotides are TGTGCCAGCTCACCCCCCCCATCTGGACGGGGGTCCGACGAGCAGTACTTC.

V gene TRBV7-6 combines with J gene TRBJ2-7; TRBD1 is a possible D gene (5 bases). Trimming removed 1 base from V and 5 bases from J, with 9 bases in between. This CDR3 has 13 residues. Germline loops: CDR1 SGHVS, CDR2 FNYEAQ. The CDR3 DNA sequence: TGTGCCAGCAGCTTAGATCCAGGGAACGAGCAGTACTTC. This gives the protein CASSLDPGNEQYF.

The V and J genes are TRBV30 and TRBJ1-3, with D hard to call. Germline V gene sequence: CDR1 GTSNPN, CDR2 SVGIG (reference sequence). V lost 0 bases and J 0 bases, leaving 9 bases between the germline ends. This CDR3 contains 15 residues. CDR3 in DNA: TGTGCCTGGAGTGTAGTGCGAGTCTCTGGAAACACCATATATTTT. This sequence encodes CAWSVVRVSGNTIYF.